This is a list of T cell receptor beta chains from one sample in a study of T cells in Graves' hyperthyroidism and ophthalmopathy. From the multiplex PCR reads, TCRdb called clonotypes with MiXCR, one entry per CDR3 protein. The sample lists roughly 500,000 distinct CDR3 sequences; roughly 46% were seen once. Sequences were obtained from peripheral blood or thyroid tissue (not recorded which). These receptors came from an adult woman with Graves' disease, either hyperthyroidism or ophthalmopathy (not recorded which). CDR3s include the opening cysteine and the closing phenylalanine or tryptophan. The D gene is left open where the match is weak. The size of a clone is reported for some rows only, either as once, few or many, or as a class for expanded clones.

j_call clone_size v_call d_call cdr3_aa cdr3_nt
TRBJ1-1 NA TRBV7-9 TRBD1 CASSKTGGQTEAFF TGTGCCAGCAGCAAAACAGGGGGCCAGACTGAAGCTTTCTTT
TRBJ1-6 NA TRBV20-1 NA CSASSRRDSPLHF TGCAGTGCTAGCAGCAGGCGGGATTCACCCCTCCACTTT
TRBJ1-1 few TRBV2 NA CASSDTGYEAFF TGTGCCAGCAGTGATACAGGCTACGAGGCTTTCTTT
TRBJ2-7 NA TRBV6-2/TRBV6-3 TRBD2 CASSLNHPTSGRADSSYEQYF TGTGCCAGCAGTCTAAACCACCCGACTAGCGGGAGGGCCGACAGCTCCTACGAGCAGTACTTC
TRBJ1-1 many TRBV3-1 TRBD1 CASSQDWDSKAFF TGTGCCAGCAGCCAAGATTGGGACAGCAAAGCTTTCTTT
TRBJ1-5 many TRBV30 NA CAWSVRGAAQPQHF TGTGCCTGGAGTGTACGTGGGGCGGCTCAGCCCCAGCATTTT
TRBJ2-7 many TRBV20-1 TRBD2 CSASSGGSYEQYF TGCAGTGCTAGTAGCGGGGGCTCCTACGAGCAGTACTTC
TRBJ1-1 NA TRBV5-1 TRBD1 CASSPRDRGAEAFF TGCGCCAGCAGCCCACGGGACAGGGGAGCTGAAGCTTTCTTT
TRBJ1-2 NA TRBV20-1 NA CSASAGHSNYGYTF TGCAGTGCTAGCGCGGGACACTCTAACTATGGCTACACCTTC
TRBJ2-2 NA TRBV2 TRBD2 CASSVMAGAYTGELFF TGTGCCAGCAGTGTTATGGCGGGAGCATACACCGGGGAGCTGTTTTTT
TRBJ1-2 NA TRBV6-5 NA CASSPRQNYGHTF TGTGCCAGCTCACCACGACAGAACTATGGCCACACCTTT
TRBJ2-5 NA TRBV2 NA CASSEQGKQETQYF TGTGCCAGCAGTGAACAGGGGAAACAAGAGACCCAGTACTTC
TRBJ1-4 many TRBV5-6 NA CASSTWTVEANEKLFF TGTGCCAGCAGCACTTGGACAGTGGAGGCTAATGAAAAACTGTTTTTT
TRBJ2-1 once TRBV5-1 NA CASSPQRTEQFF TGCGCCAGCAGCCCTCAGCGAACCGAGCAGTTCTTC
TRBJ2-7 many TRBV7-9 NA CASSLRLGEQYF TGTGCCAGCAGCCTCCGACTGGGGGAGCAGTACTTC
TRBJ1-2 NA TRBV5-1 NA CASSAQGPVYGYTF TGCGCCAGCAGCGCGCAGGGACCCGTCTATGGCTACACCTTC
TRBJ2-2 many TRBV10-3 NA CAISEGSRFTGELFF TGTGCCATCAGTGAAGGCAGCAGATTCACCGGGGAGCTGTTTTTT
TRBJ1-2 NA TRBV2 NA CASRWLAGTNYGYTF TGTGCCAGCAGATGGCTAGCGGGAACGAACTATGGCTACACCTTC
TRBJ2-3 NA TRBV20-1 TRBD2 CSARDFTSGFTDTQYF TGCAGTGCTAGAGATTTTACTAGCGGGTTTACAGATACGCAGTATTTT
TRBJ2-6 NA TRBV7-2 NA CASSQAGQNSRANVLTF TGTGCCAGCAGCCAAGCGGGACAAAACTCTAGGGCCAACGTCCTGACTTTC
TRBJ2-7 NA TRBV11-1 NA CASSLARLSPYEQYF TGTGCCAGCAGCTTAGCTCGGTTGAGCCCCTACGAGCAGTACTTC
TRBJ1-2 NA TRBV24-1 NA CATSDLQRGANYGYTF TGTGCCACCAGTGATTTGCAAAGGGGGGCGAACTATGGCTACACCTTC
TRBJ1-4 many TRBV10-2 TRBD1 CASSEQGATNEKLFF TGCGCCAGCAGTGAACAGGGGGCAACTAATGAAAAACTGTTTTTT
TRBJ2-2 NA TRBV6-5 TRBD2 CASSLVSGTGELFF TGTGCCAGCAGTTTGGTTAGCGGGACCGGGGAGCTGTTTTTT
TRBJ2-5 NA TRBV15 TRBD2 CATSSTTSGIQETQYF TGTGCCACCAGCAGTACGACTAGCGGGATACAAGAGACCCAGTACTTC
TRBJ2-5 NA TRBV10-3 NA CAISEEGIPETQYF TGTGCCATCAGTGAGGAGGGTATCCCAGAGACCCAGTACTTC
TRBJ1-1 many TRBV19 TRBD1 CASKQGESNTEAFF TGTGCCAGTAAACAGGGGGAATCGAACACTGAAGCTTTCTTT
TRBJ2-3 many TRBV5-1 TRBD1 CASSPQGTDTQYF TGCGCCAGCAGCCCACAGGGGACAGATACGCAGTATTTT
TRBJ2-3 few TRBV29-1 NA CSVDLDTQYF TGCAGCGTTGACTTGGATACGCAGTATTTT
TRBJ1-5 NA TRBV25-1 NA CASEQTSGQPQHF TGTGCCAGCGAGCAGACTTCGGGGCAGCCCCAGCATTTT
TRBJ1-2 many TRBV6-6 NA CASSPRAGRDYGYTF TGTGCCAGCAGTCCCCGTGCAGGGAGAGACTATGGCTACACCTTC
TRBJ2-7 many TRBV5-6 NA CASSFESGLYEQYF TGTGCCAGCAGCTTCGAGAGCGGGTTGTACGAGCAGTACTTC
TRBJ1-1 many TRBV7-3 NA CASSADGNTEAFF TGTGCCAGCAGCGCCGACGGGAACACTGAAGCTTTCTTT
TRBJ2-6 many TRBV6-6 NA CASSYSMPSWGANVLTF TGTGCCAGCAGTTACTCGATGCCGAGCTGGGGGGCCAACGTCCTGACTTTC
TRBJ1-3 NA TRBV7-9 NA CASSFGPSGYTIYF TGTGCCAGCAGCTTCGGACCCTCTGGCTACACCATATATTTT
TRBJ1-1 NA TRBV11-2 NA CASSLDRRLGFF TGTGCCAGCAGCTTAGATCGACGCCTCGGTTTCTTT
TRBJ2-5 many TRBV15 NA CATSSQGTMETQYF TGTGCCACCAGCTCCCAGGGGACCATGGAGACCCAGTACTTC
TRBJ1-5 many TRBV24-1 NA CATSEYGYQPQHF TGTGCCACCAGTGAGTATGGGTATCAGCCCCAGCATTTT
TRBJ2-7 many TRBV29-1 NA CRNPSFYEQYF TGCAGAAACCCCAGTTTCTACGAGCAGTACTTC
TRBJ2-7 NA TRBV28 NA CASRSPGIGSYEQYF TGTGCCAGCAGGTCCCCGGGGATCGGTAGCTACGAGCAGTACTTC
TRBJ1-5 many TRBV2 NA CASSETEQGYQPQHF TGTGCCAGCAGTGAAACGGAACAGGGCTATCAGCCCCAGCATTTT
TRBJ1-6 NA TRBV7-8 TRBD1 CASSVGTASNSPLHF TGTGCCAGCAGCGTCGGGACAGCAAGTAATTCACCCCTCCACTTT
TRBJ1-1 NA TRBV10-1 NA CASPFIVGRGNTEAFF TGCGCCAGCCCATTCATCGTTGGCAGAGGGAACACTGAAGCTTTCTTT
TRBJ2-7 NA TRBV20-1 NA CSASRGARNQPQQYF TGCAGTGCGAGTCGGGGGGCTCGCAATCAGCCCCAGCAGTACTTC
TRBJ2-5 NA TRBV25-1 TRBD2 CASSEGRLAGVETQYF TGTGCCAGCAGTGAGGGGAGACTAGCGGGAGTGGAGACCCAGTACTTC
TRBJ1-1 NA TRBV10-3 NA CAIRDHGTPSEAFF TGTGCCATCCGCGATCACGGCACCCCCTCTGAAGCTTTCTTT
TRBJ1-5 NA TRBV25-1 NA CASSADRVNQPQHF TGTGCCAGCAGTGCGGACAGAGTAAATCAGCCCCAGCATTTT
TRBJ1-2 NA TRBV29-1 NA CSVEPGAGGYTF TGCAGCGTGGAACCGGGGGCAGGTGGCTACACCTTC
TRBJ1-5 few TRBV10-2 NA CASRETGQNQPQHF TGCGCCAGCAGGGAGACAGGTCAAAATCAGCCCCAGCATTTT
TRBJ1-2 NA TRBV29-1 TRBD1 CSVGGQRYGYTF TGCAGCGTTGGGGGACAGCGCTATGGCTACACCTTC
TRBJ1-6 NA TRBV7-9 NA CASSLNGEDSPLHF TGTGCCAGCAGCTTAAATGGGGAGGATTCACCCCTCCACTTT
TRBJ1-2 few TRBV28 TRBD1 CASSGQGEGYGYTF TGTGCCAGCAGCGGACAGGGGGAAGGCTATGGCTACACCTTC
TRBJ1-1 many TRBV12-3/TRBV12-4 NA CASSLRGAGDEAFF TGTGCCAGCAGTTTGCGGGGGGCCGGGGATGAAGCTTTCTTT
TRBJ1-1 few TRBV18 TRBD1 CASSPRDRGLRTEAFF TGTGCCAGCTCACCGCGAGACAGGGGGCTGCGGACTGAAGCTTTCTTT
TRBJ2-7 many TRBV12-3/TRBV12-4 NA CASSQPARSYEQYF TGTGCCAGCAGTCAGCCCGCCAGAAGCTACGAGCAGTACTTC